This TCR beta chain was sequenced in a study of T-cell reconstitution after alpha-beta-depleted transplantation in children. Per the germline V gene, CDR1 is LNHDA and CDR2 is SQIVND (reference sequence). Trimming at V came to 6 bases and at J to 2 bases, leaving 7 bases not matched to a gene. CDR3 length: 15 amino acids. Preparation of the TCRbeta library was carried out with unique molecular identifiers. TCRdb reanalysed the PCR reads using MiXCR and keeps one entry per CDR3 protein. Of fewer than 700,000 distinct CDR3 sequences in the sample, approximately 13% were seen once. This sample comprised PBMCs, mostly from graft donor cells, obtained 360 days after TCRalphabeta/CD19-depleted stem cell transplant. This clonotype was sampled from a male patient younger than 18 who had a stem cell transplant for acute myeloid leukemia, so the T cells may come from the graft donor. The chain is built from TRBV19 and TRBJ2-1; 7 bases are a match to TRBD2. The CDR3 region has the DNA TGTGCCAGTAGCATAACTAGCGTCACCTACAATGAGCAGTTCTTC. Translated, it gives CASSITSVTYNEQFF.